Shown below are 9 T cell receptor beta chains from a single sample sequenced in a study of CD8 T cells in ankylosing spondylitis. Study results and caveats: Blood from ankylosing spondylitis patients appeared to carry a characteristic roughly eight-variant TCR beta motif.

The antigens these receptors bind are not known. TCRdb re-derived calls from the 5' RACE reads in MiXCR, one entry per CDR3 protein. The sample has some 840,000 distinct CDR3 sequences, roughly 10% seen once. The sequenced material came from blood, either unsorted or a sorted T cell fraction (not recorded which). These TCRs come from a male donor with ankylosing spondylitis.

This clonotype was recorded at least ten times. This chain uses TRBV5-1 with TRBJ2-7; 8 bases fit TRBD1. The CDR3 runs 15 residues. Germline V gene data show CDR1 as SGHRS and CDR2 as YFSETQ. Losses at the gene ends were 4 bases for V and 0 bases for J; bases not matched to a gene: 6. In DNA, the CDR3 is TGCGCCAGCAGCCCCCCGGGACAGGTCTCCTACGAGCAGTACTTC. This codes for CASSPPGQVSYEQYF.

This chain connects TRBV9 to TRBJ1-2; D is unclear. This CDR3 spans 14 amino acids. With 0 bases removed from V and 2 bases from J, the gap between germline ends came to 8 bases. CDR1 SGDLS and CDR2 YYNGEE come from the germline V gene. The CDR3 DNA sequence: TGTGCCAGCAGCGTAGGAGCGGGGAACTATGGCTACACCTTC. Translation: CASSVGAGNYGYTF.

This clonotype was detected many times. The chain uses TRBV4-3 and TRBJ1-4; 8 nucleotides line up with TRBD1. After removal of 0 bases from V and 6 bases from J, the junction contained 6 bases not matched to a gene. The germline V gene has CDR1 LGHNA and CDR2 YSLEER. This CDR3 region has 16 residues. CDR3 nucleotides: TGCGCCAGCAGCCAAGAGAAAGGGACAGGAGATGAAAAACTGTTTTTT. Translation gives CASSQEKGTGDEKLFF.

This clonotype was seen many times. The CDR3 region is CASSPEEGSTEAFF. DNA for the CDR3: TGTGCCAGCAGCCCGGAGGAGGGATCCACTGAAGCTTTCTTT. The chain uses TRBV4-2 and TRBJ1-1; D gene ambiguous. The germline CDR1 and CDR2 sequences are LGHNA and YNFKEQ. The CDR3 runs 14 residues. Trimming removed 4 bases from V and 4 bases from J, with 13 bases in between.

The table lists this clonotype with a few counts. The rearrangement uses TRBV28 and TRBJ2-4; 16 bases match TRBD2. The J segment lost 3 bases and the V segment lost 5 bases, leaving 10 bases of the junction unmatched. This CDR3 spans 19 amino acids. Germline V gene sequence: CDR1 MDHEN, CDR2 SYDVKM. CDR3 residues: CASSRHGTSGRADKNIQYF. In DNA form, the CDR3 reads TGTGCCAGCAGTCGCCACGGGACTAGCGGGAGGGCCGACAAAAACATTCAGTACTTC.

This clonotype has only a few counts. This chain connects TRBV19 to TRBJ2-2; D is perhaps TRBD1 or TRBD2 (7 bases each). Germline CDR1 LNHDA, CDR2 SQIVND (reference sequence). V gave up 9 bases and J gave up 5 bases, with 13 bases separating them. The CDR3 length is 13 residues. CDR3 in amino acids: CASGQGGTGELFF. The CDR3 nucleotides read TGTGCCAGCGGTCAGGGGGGGACCGGGGAGCTGTTTTTT.

This clonotype turned up a few times. V gene TRBV9 combines with J gene TRBJ2-2; D is uncertain. Trimming left V 0 bases short and J 2 bases short, with 8 bases between. Germline values: CDR1 SGDLS, CDR2 YYNGEE. The CDR3 runs to 15 residues. The CDR3, as DNA: TGTGCCAGCAGCGTAGGGGCATTTAACACCGGGGAGCTGTTTTTT. Its protein product is CASSVGAFNTGELFF.

The CDR3 DNA is TGTGCCAGCAGGTCAGGGGGCAACACCGGGGAGCTGTTTTTT. It specifies CASRSGGNTGELFF. This chain links TRBV5-6 with TRBJ2-2; TRBD1 agrees at 8 bases. The length of the CDR3 is 14 residues. J lost 2 bases, V lost 5 bases, and 2 bases had no gene match. CDR1 and CDR2 (germline): SGHDT, YYEEEE. Filled out from reference TRBV5-6 and TRBJ2-2, the complete variable domain reads DAGVTQSPTHLIKTRGQQVTLRCSPKSGHDTVSWYQQALGQGPQFIFQYYEEEERQRGNFPDRFSGHQFPNYSSELNVNALLLGDSALYLCASRSGGNTGELFFGEGSRLTVL.

This clonotype was detected ten times or more. The J gene is TRBJ1-1, the V gene TRBV5-1; D remains unclear. The V end lost 0 bases, the J end lost 0 bases, and 9 bases lay between the germline ends. There are 15 residues in the CDR3. Germline assignment: CDR1 SGHRS and CDR2 YFSETQ. The CDR3 DNA is TGCGCCAGCAGCTTGGGACGGCCGATGAACACTGAAGCTTTCTTT. Its translation: CASSLGRPMNTEAFF.